This T cell receptor beta chain is from a study of EBV T-cell therapy then PD-1 blockade in nasopharyngeal carcinoma (dated by TCRdb to the early 2020s). A note on this clone: Its antigen has not been determined. Base-call qualities are not available, and no considerably larger clone is one nucleotide away.

Genomic DNA was extracted from sorted cells using the Qiagen DNeasy Kit. TCR beta chain deep sequencing was performed on the immunoSEQ platform. From the authors' description of their analysis: The immunoSEQ Analyzer software was used to analyze the repertoire data. TCRdb stores this immuneACCESS table with in-frame sequences only. Part of the clones is absent; in the studies checked, under half of the shortfall reflects unresolved V genes, and no reason is known for the rest. V, J and clone size reflect that table, while D and trimming were determined from the DNA. This sample holds roughly 20,000 clones; 84% were observed only once. Around 31% of the sample is in the top ten clones. Read against the paper, the sample's treatment or condition label means: AdE1-LMPpoly-expanded autologous EBV-specific T-cell therapy followed by anti-PD-1 nivolumab. The CDR1 and CDR2 encoded by the germline V gene (reference sequence) are MNHNY and SVGAGI. The CDR3 spans 15 residues, from the cysteine through the phenylalanine. The read is trimmed to its CDR3 DNA, 45 bases read in frame from base 1. V ends up 5 bases short and J 0 bases short, with an unmatched junction base count of 4.

The source was CD8+ T cells from blood, collected around day 34 from a patient whose treatment included autologous EBV-specific T cells and nivolumab. The chain is assembled from TRBV6-6 and TRBJ1-5, with 7 central nucleotides matching TRBD1. The source of this sequence is a man aged 35 to 55 with nasopharyngeal carcinoma. CDR3 loop: CASSVTGISNQPQHF. The DNA sequence follows: TGTGCCAGCAGTGTGACAGGGATTAGCAATCAGCCCCAGCATTTT.